This TCR beta chain appears in the sequencing data of a study of shared clonotypes between healthy human individuals. Study-wide results and caveats: What naive subsets generally showed was a larger estimated richness than memory subsets showed. Few donors restricted represented genetic and exposure-history diversity.

As originally analysed: Quality scores were absent from the junction-only immunoSEQ sequences, so filtering differed. Repertoires were generated with immunoSEQ multiplex PCR, while TCRdb's copy carries only in-frame clones and drops some. Clone size and the V and J calls come from that table; the DNA yielded D and trimming. The sample holds roughly 380,000 clones; roughly 96% are singletons and the top ten take about 0.32%. Trimming cost V 6 bases and J 5 bases; bases outside gene matches: 5. CDR1 is SQVTM and CDR2 is ANQGSEA in the germline V gene. CDR3 size: 12 residues. In the case of this clone: Its specificity is not known.

This chain joins TRBV29-1 and TRBJ1-1, with 8 bases fitting TRBD1. The specimen sequenced was memory CD8+ T cells sorted from blood. Sample subset: CD45RO+ cells pooled with CCR7-negative TemRA cells. The TCR was taken from a man aged 25 to 40 in good health. The chain's CDR3 is CSVGRQGTEAFF. The CDR3 nucleotides read TGCAGCGTCGGAAGACAGGGGACTGAAGCTTTCTTT.